The 22 T cell receptor beta chains listed next were all sequenced from one sample in a study of shared clonotypes between healthy human individuals. The protocol was immunoSEQ multiplex PCR, while the TCRdb copy is restricted to in-frame clones and leaves out a portion. The sample lists about 1.5 million clones, about 96% occurring once. The specimen sequenced was naive CD4+ T cells sorted from blood. Indicated subset: CD45RA+ positively selected. Receptor source: a man aged 25 to 40 in good health.

This chain joins TRBV18 and TRBJ2-7; D tentatively reads TRBD1 or TRBD2 (5 bases each). Germline V gene data show CDR1 as KGHSH and CDR2 as LQKENI. This CDR3 contains 19 residues. The V end lost 3 bases, the J end lost 2 bases, and 26 bases lay between the germline ends. The CDR3 here is CASSPLTSPPGRGAYEQYF. The CDR3, as DNA: TGTGCCAGCTCACCGTTGACTTCCCCCCCTGGACGGGGCGCCTACGAGCAGTACTTC.

The chain employs TRBV27 and TRBJ2-3; tentative D call: TRBD2 (5 bases). In germline, CDR1 is MNHEY, CDR2 SMNVEV (reference sequence). The CDR3 contains 15 residues. Trimming left V 2 bases short and J 0 bases short, with 9 bases between. This CDR3 is CASSLGWTSTDTQYF. The CDR3, as DNA: TGTGCCAGCAGTTTAGGCTGGACTAGCACAGATACGCAGTATTTT.

V usage is TRBV18 and J usage is TRBJ2-7; D uncertain. V lost 3 bases, J lost 4 bases, and 10 bases lay in between. This CDR3 contains 13 residues. Germline V lookup: CDR1 KGHSH, CDR2 LQKENI. The CDR3 nucleotides are TGTGCCAGCTCACCGTACGGCGAGTACGAGCAGTACTTC. It translates to CASSPYGEYEQYF. Supplemented by reference TRBV18 and TRBJ2-7, the full variable domain reads NAGVMQNPRHLVRRRGQEARLRCSPMKGHSHVYWYRQLPEEGLKFMVYLQKENIIDESGMPKERFSAEFPKEGPSILRIQQVVRGDSAAYFCASSPYGEYEQYFGPGTRLTVT.

The chain employs TRBV11-3 and TRBJ2-5; TRBD1 agrees at 8 bases. Trimming cost V 0 bases and J 5 bases; bases outside gene matches: 5. The germline CDR1 and CDR2 sequences are SGHNT and YENEEA. The CDR3 sequence is 15 residues long. The CDR3 is CASSLDRGRKETQYF. The DNA for the CDR3 is TGTGCCAGCAGCTTAGACAGGGGGCGCAAGGAGACCCAGTACTTC.

J is TRBJ2-1 and V is TRBV5-1; 12 bases agree with TRBD2. The CDR3 spans 17 residues. After removal of 0 bases from V and 8 bases from J, the junction contained 9 bases not matched to a gene. The germline V gene encodes CDR1 SGHRS and CDR2 YFSETQ. The CDR3 nucleotides read TGCGCCAGCAGCTTGGATATTCTAGCGGGAGGGCGGGATGAGCAGTTCTTC. Translated: CASSLDILAGGRDEQFF.

The chain couples TRBV30 to TRBJ2-1; no clear D. Trimming pared 1 base from V and 4 bases from J, leaving 11 bases between. CDR3 size: 14 residues. From germline, CDR1 is GTSNPN and CDR2 SVGIG (reference sequence). The CDR3 spells CAWSGTQSYNEQFF. The CDR3, as DNA: TGTGCCTGGAGTGGGACGCAGTCATACAATGAGCAGTTCTTC.

The chain is built from TRBV5-6 and TRBJ1-5; no firm D call. Between the trimmed V and J ends, which lost 4 bases and 3 bases, there was a span of 11 bases. Germline values: CDR1 SGHDT, CDR2 YYEEEE. CDR3 length equals 14 residues. CDR3 protein: CASSGRLPNQPQHF. The CDR3 bases are TGTGCCAGCAGCGGCCGGCTACCCAATCAGCCCCAGCATTTT.

The J gene is TRBJ2-2, the V gene TRBV2, with TRBD2 matching 7 bases. V dropped 5 bases and J dropped 5; count of bases not matched to a gene: 5. The CDR3 covers 14 residues. CDR1 and CDR2 (germline): SNHLY, FYNNEI. The CDR3 DNA reads as TGTGCCAGCAGTCCACTAGCGTTGACCGGGGAGCTGTTTTTT. Translating gives CASSPLALTGELFF.

V gene TRBV25-1 combines with J gene TRBJ1-1, with D unresolved. Germline V gives CDR1 MGHDK, CDR2 SYGVNS. V was pared by 6 bases and J by 8 bases, with 10 bases between. CDR3 length: 11 residues. The CDR3 region is CASRDRIEAFF. CDR3 bases: TGTGCCAGCAGGGACCGAATAGAAGCTTTCTTT.

The gene calls are TRBV29-1 and TRBJ2-7; 7 bases match TRBD1. Germline lookup yields CDR1 SQVTM and CDR2 ANQGSEA. This CDR3 has 13 amino acids. V shed 4 bases and J 2 bases; nucleotides not matched to a gene: 5. The CDR3, as DNA: TGCAGCGTTGCGGGACAGCCAACCTACGAGCAGTACTTC. Amino acids: CSVAGQPTYEQYF.

The V gene is TRBV2, the J gene TRBJ1-2; D not resolved. Trimming cost V 4 bases and J 7 bases, with 13 bases left between them. Germline V gene sequence: CDR1 SNHLY, CDR2 FYNNEI. This CDR3 has 13 residues. The CDR3 is CASSVNLPSGYTF. DNA of the CDR3: TGTGCCAGCAGTGTAAACTTACCATCTGGCTACACCTTC.

V usage is TRBV7-9 and J usage is TRBJ2-7; 11 nucleotides align to TRBD2. Germline CDR1 is SEHNR and CDR2 is FQNEAQ (reference sequence). J lost 6 bases, V lost 4 bases, and 8 bases had no gene match. The CDR3 loop spans 15 amino acids. Here the CDR3 DNA reads TGTGCCAGCAGCTGGCCGGGACTAGCGGCTCCCGAGCAGTACTTC. Encoded protein: CASSWPGLAAPEQYF. Full variable domain (outside the CDR3, taken from reference TRBV7-9 and TRBJ2-7): DTGVSQNPRHKITKRGQNVTFRCDPISEHNRLYWYRQTLGQGPEFLTYFQNEAQLEKSRLLSDRFSAERPKGSFSTLEIQRTEQGDSAMYLCASSWPGLAAPEQYFGPGTRLTVT.

This clone occurred once. V usage is TRBV30 and J usage is TRBJ2-1, with 8 bases fitting TRBD1. This CDR3 is built from 13 residues. Looked up from germline, CDR1 is GTSNPN and CDR2 is SVGIG (reference sequence). J lost 4 bases, V lost 3 bases, and 2 bases had no gene match. The CDR3 nucleotides read TGTGCCTGGAGGGGACAGGTATACAATGAGCAGTTCTTC. Protein product: CAWRGQVYNEQFF.

The chain has TRBV27 and TRBJ2-7, with no clear D. Germline-derived CDR1 and CDR2 are MNHEY and SMNVEV (reference sequence). The CDR3 consists of 16 residues. V lost 7 bases, J lost 2 bases, and 21 bases lay in between. The CDR3 nucleotides are TGTGCCAGCAAAACACGGAAGAATAGTCGTCCCTACGAGCAGTACTTC. It codes for CASKTRKNSRPYEQYF.

This chain connects TRBV5-1 to TRBJ2-3; no clear D. V shed 1 base and J shed 0 bases, with 6 bases lying between them. Germline CDR1 reads SGHRS; CDR2 reads YFSETQ. The CDR3 length is 14 residues. For the CDR3, the DNA is TGCGCCAGCAGCTTGAGGCCTAGCACAGATACGCAGTATTTT. Its translation: CASSLRPSTDTQYF.

Note on this clone: The same CDR3 is also encoded by other DNA sequences in this sample. The chain employs TRBV6-5 and TRBJ2-3; a possible D gene is TRBD2 (6 bases). The CDR3 length is 14 residues. The germline V and J ends were trimmed by 2 bases and 0 bases, with 6 bases remaining between them. Germline assignment: CDR1 MNHEY and CDR2 SVGAGI. For the CDR3, the DNA is TGTGCCAGCAGTTACGGGGGGAGCACAGATACGCAGTATTTT. Protein: CASSYGGSTDTQYF.

The chain has TRBV10-3 and TRBJ2-6, with 8 nucleotides matching TRBD2. Germline CDR1 and CDR2: ENHRY and SYGVKD. V dropped 2 bases and J dropped 0; count of bases not matched to a gene: 3. There are 17 residues in the CDR3. The CDR3 DNA sequence: TGTGCCATCAGTGAGGTAGCGGGATCCTCTGGGGCCAACGTCCTGACTTTC. Protein: CAISEVAGSSGANVLTF.

This clone was counted once. This chain uses TRBV7-9 with TRBJ1-1, with 7 bases that match TRBD1. Germline loops: CDR1 SEHNR, CDR2 FQNEAQ (reference sequence). This CDR3 contains 13 residues. The J segment lost 4 bases and the V segment lost 1 base, leaving 0 bases of the junction unmatched. CDR3 sequence: CASSLDRGTEAFF. DNA for the CDR3: TGTGCCAGCAGCTTAGACAGGGGCACTGAAGCTTTCTTT.

In regard to this clone: Other DNA sequences in the same sample also yield this CDR3. The chain combines TRBV5-1 with TRBJ1-2; D remains unclear. V dropped 1 base and J dropped 1 base, with 5 bases sitting between them. This CDR3 has 13 amino acids. Germline-derived CDR1 and CDR2 are SGHRS and YFSETQ. The CDR3 nucleotides are TGCGCCAGCAGCTTGAGAGATAACTATGGCTACACCTTC. It encodes CASSLRDNYGYTF.

In regard to this clone: Distinct nucleotide sequences in the sample also encode this CDR3. The V call is TRBV7-9, the J call TRBJ2-2; D call uncertain. V shed 1 base and J shed 5 bases, with 5 bases lying between them. The CDR3 consists of 13 residues. Germline values: CDR1 SEHNR, CDR2 FQNEAQ (reference sequence). CDR3 residues: CASSLGGTGELFF. In DNA, the CDR3 is TGTGCCAGCAGCTTAGGGGGAACCGGGGAGCTGTTTTTT.

The rearrangement uses TRBV9 and TRBJ2-7, with TRBD1 as a possible D gene (6 bases). This CDR3 is built from 15 residues. Trimming removed 0 bases at V and 5 bases at J, with 15 bases between. From germline, CDR1 is SGDLS and CDR2 YYNGEE. The CDR3 nucleotides are TGTGCCAGCAGCGTAGCTGGGGACACCTATAACGAGCAGTACTTC. Residues: CASSVAGDTYNEQYF. The complete variable domain, with remaining parts taken from reference TRBV9 and TRBJ2-7, reads DSGVTQTPKHLITATGQRVTLRCSPRSGDLSVYWYQQSLDQGLQFLIQYYNGEERAKGNILERFSAQQFPDLHSELNLSSLELGDSALYFCASSVAGDTYNEQYFGPGTRLTVT.

The chain couples TRBV28 to TRBJ2-5; TRBD1 matches at 8 bases. This CDR3 has 15 amino acids. The germline gives CDR1 MDHEN, CDR2 SYDVKM. The trim removed 7 bases at V and 5 bases at J, leaving 12 bases unmatched. CDR3 sequence reads: CASTNWSGGRETQYF. Here the CDR3 DNA reads TGTGCCAGCACCAACTGGTCAGGGGGCCGGGAGACCCAGTACTTC.